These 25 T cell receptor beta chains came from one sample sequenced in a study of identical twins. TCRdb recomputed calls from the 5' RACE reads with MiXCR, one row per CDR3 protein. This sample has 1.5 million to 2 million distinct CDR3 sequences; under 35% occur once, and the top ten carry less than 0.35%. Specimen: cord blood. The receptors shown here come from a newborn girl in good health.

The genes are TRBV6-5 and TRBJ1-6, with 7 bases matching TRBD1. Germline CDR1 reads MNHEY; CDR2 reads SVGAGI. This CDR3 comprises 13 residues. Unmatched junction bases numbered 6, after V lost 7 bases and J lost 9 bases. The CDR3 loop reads CASNPGGGSPLHF. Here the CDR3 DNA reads TGTGCCAGCAATCCAGGGGGGGGTTCACCCCTCCACTTT.

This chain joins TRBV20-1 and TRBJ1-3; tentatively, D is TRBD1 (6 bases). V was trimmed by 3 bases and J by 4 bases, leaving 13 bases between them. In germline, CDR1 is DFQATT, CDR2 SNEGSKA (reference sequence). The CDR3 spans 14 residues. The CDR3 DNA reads TGCAGTGCTAGGGCCAGGGGAAAGGGAAACACCATATATTTT. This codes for CSARARGKGNTIYF.

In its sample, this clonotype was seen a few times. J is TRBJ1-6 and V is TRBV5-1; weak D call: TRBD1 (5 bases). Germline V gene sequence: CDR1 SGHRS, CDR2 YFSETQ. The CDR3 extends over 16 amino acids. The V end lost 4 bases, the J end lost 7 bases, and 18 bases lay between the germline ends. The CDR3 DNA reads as TGCGCCAGCAGCCCCGGGGACGCAGCGGGGAATTCACCCCTCCACTTT. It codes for CASSPGDAAGNSPLHF. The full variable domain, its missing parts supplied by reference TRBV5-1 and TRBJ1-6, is KAGVTQTPRYLIKTRGQQVTLSCSPISGHRSVSWYQQTPGQGLQFLFEYFSETQRNKGNFPGRFSGRQFSNSRSEMNVSTLELGDSALYLCASSPGDAAGNSPLHFGNGTRLTVT.

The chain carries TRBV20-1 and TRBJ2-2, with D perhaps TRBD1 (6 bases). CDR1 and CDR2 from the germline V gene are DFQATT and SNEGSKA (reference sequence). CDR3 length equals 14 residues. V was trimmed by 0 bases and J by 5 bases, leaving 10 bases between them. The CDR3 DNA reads TGCAGTGCTAGAGACAGGGGTGGGACCGGGGAGCTGTTTTTT. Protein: CSARDRGGTGELFF.

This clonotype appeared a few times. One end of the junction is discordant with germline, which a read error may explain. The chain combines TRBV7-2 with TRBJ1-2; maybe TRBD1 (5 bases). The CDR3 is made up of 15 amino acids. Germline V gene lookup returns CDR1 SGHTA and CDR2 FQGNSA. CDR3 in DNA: TGTGCCAGCAGCTTAGAGGGGTCTTTTAACCATGGCTACACCTTC. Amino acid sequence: CASSLEGSFNHGYTF.

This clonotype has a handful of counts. Here the CDR3 DNA reads TGCAGTGCTAGAGGAGGACTAGCGGGGGTAAGCTCCTACAATGAGCAGTTCTTC. The encoded protein is CSARGGLAGVSSYNEQFF. V is TRBV20-1 and J is TRBJ2-1; 13 bases align to TRBD2. V trimming: 1 base; J trimming: 0 bases; junction bases outside the gene matches: 6. The CDR3 consists of 18 residues. Germline-derived CDR1 and CDR2 are DFQATT and SNEGSKA (reference sequence).

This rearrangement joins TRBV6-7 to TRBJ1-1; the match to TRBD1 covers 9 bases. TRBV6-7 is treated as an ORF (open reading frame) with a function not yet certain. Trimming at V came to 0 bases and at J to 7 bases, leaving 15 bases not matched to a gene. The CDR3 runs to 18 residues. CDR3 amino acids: CASSYSNPRPDRGFEAFF. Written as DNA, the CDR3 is TGTGCCAGCAGTTACTCTAACCCCAGACCCGACAGGGGGTTTGAAGCTTTCTTT.

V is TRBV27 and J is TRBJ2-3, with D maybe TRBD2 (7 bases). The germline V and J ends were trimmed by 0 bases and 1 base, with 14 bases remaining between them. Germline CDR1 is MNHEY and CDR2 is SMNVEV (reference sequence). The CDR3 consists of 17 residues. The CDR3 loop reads CASSLSTSGGGTDTQYF. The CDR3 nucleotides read TGTGCCAGCAGTTTATCCACTTCGGGGGGCGGCACAGATACGCAGTATTTT.

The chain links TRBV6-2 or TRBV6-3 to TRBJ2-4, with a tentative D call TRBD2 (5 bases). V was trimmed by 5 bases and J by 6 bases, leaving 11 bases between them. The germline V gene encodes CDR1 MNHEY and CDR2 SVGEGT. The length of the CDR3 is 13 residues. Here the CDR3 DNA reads TGTGCCAGCAGTGGGAGTAGAGTAAACATTCAGTACTTC. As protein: CASSGSRVNIQYF.

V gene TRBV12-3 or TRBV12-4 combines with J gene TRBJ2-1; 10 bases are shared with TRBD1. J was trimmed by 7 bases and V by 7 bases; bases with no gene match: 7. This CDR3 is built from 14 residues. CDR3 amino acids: CASTTGTGVNEQFF. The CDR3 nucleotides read TGTGCCAGCACCACCGGGACAGGGGTGAATGAGCAGTTCTTC.

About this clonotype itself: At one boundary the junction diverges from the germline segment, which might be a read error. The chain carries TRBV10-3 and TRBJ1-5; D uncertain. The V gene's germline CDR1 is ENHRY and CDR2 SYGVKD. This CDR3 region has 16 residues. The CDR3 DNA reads TGTACCATCAGTGAGTCTAGGGCAGATAGCAATCAGCCCCAGCATTTT. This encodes CTISESRADSNQPQHF.

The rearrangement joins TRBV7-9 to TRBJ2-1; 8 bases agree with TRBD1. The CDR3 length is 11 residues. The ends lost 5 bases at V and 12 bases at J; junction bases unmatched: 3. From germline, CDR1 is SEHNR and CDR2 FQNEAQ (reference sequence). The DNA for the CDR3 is TGTGCCAGCAGCGCTGGACAGGGGCAGTTCTTC. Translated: CASSAGQGQFF.

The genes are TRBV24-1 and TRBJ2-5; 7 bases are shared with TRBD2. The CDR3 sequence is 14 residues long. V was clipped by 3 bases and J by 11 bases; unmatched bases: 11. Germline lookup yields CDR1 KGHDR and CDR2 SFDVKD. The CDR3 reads CATSDRAGVNEQYF. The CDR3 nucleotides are TGTGCCACCAGTGATCGGGCGGGAGTAAATGAGCAGTACTTC.

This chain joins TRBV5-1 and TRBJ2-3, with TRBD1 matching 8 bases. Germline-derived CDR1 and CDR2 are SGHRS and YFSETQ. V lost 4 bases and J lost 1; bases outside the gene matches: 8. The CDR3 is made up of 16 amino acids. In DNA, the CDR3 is TGCGCCAGCAGCCCGCCACCGGGACAGGGCACAGATACGCAGTATTTT. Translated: CASSPPPGQGTDTQYF.

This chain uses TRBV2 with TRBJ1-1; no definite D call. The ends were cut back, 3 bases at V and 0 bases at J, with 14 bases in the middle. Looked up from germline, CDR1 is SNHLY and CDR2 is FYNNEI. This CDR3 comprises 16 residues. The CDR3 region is CASSDSGQFMNTEAFF. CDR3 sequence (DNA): TGTGCCAGCAGTGATTCTGGTCAGTTCATGAACACTGAAGCTTTCTTT.

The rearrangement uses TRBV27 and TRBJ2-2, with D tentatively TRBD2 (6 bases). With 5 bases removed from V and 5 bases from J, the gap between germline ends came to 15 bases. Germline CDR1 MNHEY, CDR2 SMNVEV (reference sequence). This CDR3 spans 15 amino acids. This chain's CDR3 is CASSLSGARTGELFF. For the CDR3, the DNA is TGTGCCAGCAGTCTTAGCGGAGCTAGAACCGGGGAGCTGTTTTTT.

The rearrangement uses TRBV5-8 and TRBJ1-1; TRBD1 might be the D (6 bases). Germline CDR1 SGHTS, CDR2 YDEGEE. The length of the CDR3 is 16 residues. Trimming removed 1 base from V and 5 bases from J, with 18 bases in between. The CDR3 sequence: CASSLFVGAEWTEAFF. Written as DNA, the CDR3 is TGTGCCAGCAGCTTGTTCGTGGGGGCAGAATGGACTGAAGCTTTCTTT.

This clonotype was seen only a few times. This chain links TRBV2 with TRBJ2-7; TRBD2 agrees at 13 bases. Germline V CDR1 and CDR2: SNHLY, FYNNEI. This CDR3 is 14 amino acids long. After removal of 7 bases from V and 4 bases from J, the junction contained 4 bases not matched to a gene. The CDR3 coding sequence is TGTGCCAGCAAGGGACTAGCGGGAAGATACGAGCAGTACTTC. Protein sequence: CASKGLAGRYEQYF.

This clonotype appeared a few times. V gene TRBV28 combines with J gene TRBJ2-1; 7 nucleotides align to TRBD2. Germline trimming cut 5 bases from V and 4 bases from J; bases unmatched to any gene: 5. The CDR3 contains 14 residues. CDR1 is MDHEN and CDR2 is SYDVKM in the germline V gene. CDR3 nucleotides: TGTGCCAGCAGTGGGGACGGGGGGTACAATGAGCAGTTCTTC. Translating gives CASSGDGGYNEQFF.

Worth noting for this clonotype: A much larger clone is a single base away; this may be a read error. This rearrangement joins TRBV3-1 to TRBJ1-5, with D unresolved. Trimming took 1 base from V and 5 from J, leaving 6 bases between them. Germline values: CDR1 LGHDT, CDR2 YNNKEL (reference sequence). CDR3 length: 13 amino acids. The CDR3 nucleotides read TGTGCCAGCAGCCAAGGGATGGATCAGCCCCAGCATTTT. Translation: CASSQGMDQPQHF.

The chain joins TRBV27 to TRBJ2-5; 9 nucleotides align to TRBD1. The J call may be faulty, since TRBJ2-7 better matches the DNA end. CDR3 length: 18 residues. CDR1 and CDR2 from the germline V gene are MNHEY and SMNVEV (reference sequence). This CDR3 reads CASSLIGRDRVLYYEQYF. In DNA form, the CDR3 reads TGTGCCAGCAGTTTAATCGGCAGGGACAGGGTTCTCTACTACGAGCAGTACTTC.

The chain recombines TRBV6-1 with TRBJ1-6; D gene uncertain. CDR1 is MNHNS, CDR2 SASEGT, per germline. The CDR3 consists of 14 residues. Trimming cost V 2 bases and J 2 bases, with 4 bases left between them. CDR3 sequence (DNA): TGTGCCAGCAGTGAAAGGGCCTATAATTCACCCCTCCACTTT. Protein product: CASSERAYNSPLHF.

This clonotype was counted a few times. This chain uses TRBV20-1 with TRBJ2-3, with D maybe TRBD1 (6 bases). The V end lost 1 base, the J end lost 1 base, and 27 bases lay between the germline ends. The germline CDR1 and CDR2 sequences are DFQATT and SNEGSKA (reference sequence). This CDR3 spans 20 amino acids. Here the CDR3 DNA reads TGCAGTGCTAGAGCGTACAGGGCCGGGCCTGATACCCCTCGCACAGATACGCAGTATTTT. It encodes CSARAYRAGPDTPRTDTQYF.

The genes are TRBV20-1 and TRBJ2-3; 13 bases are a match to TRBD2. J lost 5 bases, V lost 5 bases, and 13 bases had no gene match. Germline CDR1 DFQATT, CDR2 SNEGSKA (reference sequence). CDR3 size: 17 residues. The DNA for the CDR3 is TGCAGTGCTCGTACTAGCGGGAGGGTTATGACGGAAGATACGCAGTATTTT. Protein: CSARTSGRVMTEDTQYF.

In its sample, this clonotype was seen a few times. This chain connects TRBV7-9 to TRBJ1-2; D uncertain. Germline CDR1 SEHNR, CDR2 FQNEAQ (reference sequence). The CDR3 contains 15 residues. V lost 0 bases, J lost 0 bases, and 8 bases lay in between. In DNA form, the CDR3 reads TGTGCCAGCAGCTTAGCTCCAGTAGCTAACTATGGCTACACCTTC. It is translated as CASSLAPVANYGYTF. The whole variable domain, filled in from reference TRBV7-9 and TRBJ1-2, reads DTGVSQNPRHKITKRGQNVTFRCDPISEHNRLYWYRQTLGQGPEFLTYFQNEAQLEKSRLLSDRFSAERPKGSFSTLEIQRTEQGDSAMYLCASSLAPVANYGYTFGSGTRLTVV.